The rows below give T cell receptor beta chains drawn from one sample of a study of blood T cell repertoires in COVID-19. Generated by immunoSEQ multiplex PCR, the TCRdb table keeps only in-frame clones and is missing some. This table has fewer than 200,000 clones, 82% appearing once. The sequenced sample was PBMCs or T cells enriched from blood (not recorded which). These receptors originate from a woman in her fifties or sixties with acute COVID-19. CDR3s include the opening cysteine and the closing phenylalanine or tryptophan. The order of the fields is V gene, clone size, CDR3 protein. Size values are once, few and many counts, or a class for expanded clones, and some rows have none.

V: TRBV5-4
size: -
CDR3: CASSSALAGETTQYF

V: TRBV11-3
size: once
CDR3: CASSKTGSYEQYF

V: TRBV18
size: -
CDR3: CASSEDRGGETQYF

V: TRBV2
size: once
CDR3: CASNMARGETQYF

V: TRBV7-2
size: -
CDR3: CASSLGRGAYTEAFF

V: TRBV7-9
size: -
CDR3: CASSRSGGFRETQYF

V: TRBV6-2/TRBV6-3
size: -
CDR3: CASSGGAGNQPQHF

V: TRBV7-2
size: -
CDR3: CASSRAGQIVYEQYF

V: TRBV11-2
size: many
CDR3: CASSFRDSFLASYEQYF

V: TRBV29-1
size: -
CDR3: CSVEDRMSSGNTIYF

V: TRBV7-2
size: -
CDR3: CASSLDPGVNIQYF

V: TRBV7-2
size: few
CDR3: CASSFSVENTEAFF

V: TRBV5-4
size: few
CDR3: CASSLQNRIEQYF

V: TRBV5-5
size: once
CDR3: CASSFSVNWNTEAFF

V: TRBV27
size: -
CDR3: CASSSTGTWAVETQYF

V: TRBV27
size: few
CDR3: CASSLEVHGELFF

V: TRBV5-4
size: -
CDR3: CASSLAKAGRTEAFF

V: TRBV5-1
size: -
CDR3: CASSSGDRPGGYGYTF

V: TRBV6-6
size: -
CDR3: CASSLDRPPSF

V: TRBV5-4
size: -
CDR3: CASSPGGQGDEKLFF